The 29 T cell receptor beta chains below all came from one sample that was sequenced in a study of blood T cell repertoires in COVID-19. Here immunoSEQ multiplex PCR was the method, and the copy in TCRdb shows in-frame clones only, minus some. The sample contains about 300,000 clones, about four fifths of which appear only once. Sequencing was done on a sample of peripheral blood. These TCRs come from a human donor with COVID-19, enrolled during active disease. The donor label of this sample is uncertain.

This chain connects TRBV7-2 to TRBJ2-7, with D perhaps matching TRBD1 (5 bases). Germline values: CDR1 SGHTA, CDR2 FQGNSA. Trimming removed 1 base at V and 4 bases at J, with 14 bases between. The CDR3 totals 15 residues. DNA for the CDR3: TGTGCCAGCAGCTTAGTATCCATTGGGGCTTACGAGCAGTACTTC. It encodes CASSLVSIGAYEQYF.

This rearrangement joins TRBV6-2 or TRBV6-3 to TRBJ2-7; D is possibly TRBD2 (5 bases). The germline V and J ends were trimmed by 6 bases and 5 bases, with 14 bases remaining between them. The CDR3 has 13 amino acids. Germline values: CDR1 MNHEY, CDR2 SVGEGT. CDR3 in amino acids: CASSPWTPDEQYF. The DNA of the CDR3 is TGTGCCAGCAGCCCATGGACTCCTGACGAGCAGTACTTC.

CDR3 loop: CASRPFRGMNTEAFF. The CDR3 DNA sequence: TGTGCCAGCAGGCCCTTTCGCGGGATGAACACTGAAGCTTTCTTT. This chain uses TRBV28 with TRBJ1-1; D gene uncertain. The CDR3 is 15 amino acids. CDR1 MDHEN and CDR2 SYDVKM come from the germline V gene. Trimming took off 6 bases at V and 0 bases at J, with 14 bases between the two ends.

The chain recombines TRBV7-2 with TRBJ1-3, with D unresolved. The germline V and J ends were trimmed by 0 bases and 10 bases, with 10 bases remaining between them. CDR3 length equals 13 residues. CDR1 and CDR2 from the germline V gene are SGHTA and FQGNSA. DNA for the CDR3: TGTGCCAGCAGCTTAGCCCCCCTCTCGACCATATATTTT. Translating it yields CASSLAPLSTIYF.

This clone was seen a single time. The rearrangement joins TRBV19 to TRBJ1-1; a weak D match, TRBD1 (5 bases). Trimming pared 0 bases from V and 2 bases from J, leaving 13 bases between. The CDR3 is made up of 16 amino acids. CDR1 LNHDA and CDR2 SQIVND come from the germline V gene (reference sequence). This chain's CDR3 is CASSIDGRGSNTEAFF. The CDR3 DNA sequence: TGTGCCAGTAGTATAGACGGGAGGGGCAGTAACACTGAAGCTTTCTTT. The whole variable domain, remainder taken from reference TRBV19 and TRBJ1-1, is DGGITQSPKYLFRKEGQNVTLSCEQNLNHDAMYWYRQDPGQGLRLIYYSQIVNDFQKGDIAEGYSVSREKKESFPLTVTSAQKNPTAFYLCASSIDGRGSNTEAFFGQGTRLTVV.

The V and J genes are TRBV6-2 or TRBV6-3 and TRBJ2-3; TRBD2 aligns across 13 bases. This CDR3 spans 18 amino acids. Germline trimming cut 6 bases from V and 0 bases from J; bases unmatched to any gene: 9. Germline V gives CDR1 MNHEY, CDR2 SVGEGT. The CDR3 bases are TGTGCCAGCAGCCAGTGGACTAGCGGGAGCTTGAGCACAGATACGCAGTATTTT. Amino acid sequence: CASSQWTSGSLSTDTQYF.

The chain has TRBV4-1 and TRBJ1-1; D remains unclear. CDR3 length: 11 residues. The germline V gene has CDR1 MGHRA and CDR2 YSYEKL. V was pared by 6 bases and J by 1 base, with 3 bases between. The CDR3 spells CASSQNTEAFF. Here the CDR3 DNA reads TGCGCCAGCAGTCAGAACACTGAAGCTTTCTTT.

This clone came up once. The V and J genes are TRBV11-3 and TRBJ1-1; D remains ambiguous. CDR1 SGHNT and CDR2 YENEEA come from the germline V gene. Deletions cut 2 bases from V and 1 base from J, with 5 bases between. The CDR3 totals 13 residues. CDR3 coding DNA: TGTGCCAGCAGCTTAACACCGAACACTGAAGCTTTCTTT. This gives the protein CASSLTPNTEAFF.

There are a few counts of this clone. The V and J genes are TRBV12-3 or TRBV12-4 and TRBJ1-4; 7 bases are a match to TRBD1. Losses at the gene ends were 8 bases for V and 7 bases for J; bases not matched to a gene: 7. This CDR3 region has 13 residues. This CDR3 is CASGGQAGEKLFF. For the CDR3, the DNA is TGTGCCAGCGGTGGACAGGCTGGTGAAAAACTGTTTTTT.

This rearrangement joins TRBV19 to TRBJ2-5, with D tentatively TRBD1 (6 bases). The CDR3 has 13 amino acids. Germline V CDR1 and CDR2: LNHDA, SQIVND (reference sequence). V dropped 8 bases and J dropped 1 base, with 11 bases sitting between them. The CDR3 sequence is CASVGQLQETQYF. The CDR3 DNA is TGTGCCAGTGTAGGACAGCTCCAAGAGACCCAGTACTTC.

This clone was detected a few times. The rearrangement links TRBV30 to TRBJ1-4, with D possibly matching TRBD1 (5 bases). V lost 7 bases and J 8 bases, leaving 23 bases between the germline ends. CDR1 and CDR2 (germline): GTSNPN, SVGIG (reference sequence). This CDR3 has 15 residues. In nucleotides, the CDR3 is TGTGCCTTCCCTCCCACAGGTGCTGTAGGAGAAAAACTGTTTTTT. Protein product: CAFPPTGAVGEKLFF. Full variable domain (missing parts from reference TRBV30 and TRBJ1-4): SQTIHQWPATLVQPVGSPLSLECTVEGTSNPNLYWYRQAAGRGLQLLFYSVGIGQISSEVPQNLSASRPQDRQFILSSKKLLLSDSGFYLCAFPPTGAVGEKLFFGSGTQLSVL.

This sequence joins TRBV28 and TRBJ1-3, with a tentative D call TRBD1 (5 bases). Germline CDR1 is MDHEN and CDR2 is SYDVKM. V was clipped by 0 bases and J by 2 bases, with 8 bases between them. CDR3 length equals 15 residues. CDR3 residues: CASSLWSRAGNTIYF. In nucleotides, the CDR3 is TGTGCCAGCAGTTTATGGAGCAGGGCTGGAAACACCATATATTTT.

The chain links TRBV5-1 to TRBJ1-2, with D unresolved. V dropped 0 bases and J dropped 3 bases, with 9 bases sitting between them. The CDR3 covers 14 residues. From germline, CDR1 is SGHRS and CDR2 YFSETQ. In DNA form, the CDR3 reads TGCGCCAGCAGCTTGGGAGAGGGCTACTATGGCTACACCTTC. Amino acid sequence: CASSLGEGYYGYTF. The full variable domain, completed using reference TRBV5-1 and TRBJ1-2, is KAGVTQTPRYLIKTRGQQVTLSCSPISGHRSVSWYQQTPGQGLQFLFEYFSETQRNKGNFPGRFSGRQFSNSRSEMNVSTLELGDSALYLCASSLGEGYYGYTFGSGTRLTVV.

V is TRBV7-2 and J is TRBJ2-3; 14 bases agree with TRBD2. The germline V gene encodes CDR1 SGHTA and CDR2 FQGNSA. The junction had 6 bases not matched to a gene; V was cut back by 5 bases and J by 5 bases. The CDR3 sequence is 16 residues long. The CDR3 is CASSNRLAGGRDTQYF. The CDR3 coding sequence is TGTGCCAGCAGCAACCGACTAGCGGGGGGGCGAGATACGCAGTATTTT.

This clone was picked up a small number of times. The rearrangement joins TRBV2 to TRBJ1-1; 8 nucleotides line up with TRBD1. Germline V gene lookup returns CDR1 SNHLY and CDR2 FYNNEI. There are 14 residues in the CDR3. V shed 7 bases and J 3 bases; nucleotides not matched to a gene: 7. The CDR3: CASNLGQGHTEAFF. CDR3 bases: TGTGCCAGCAACCTAGGACAGGGCCACACTGAAGCTTTCTTT. The full variable domain, rest sourced from reference TRBV2 and TRBJ1-1, is EPEVTQTPSHQVTQMGQEVILRCVPISNHLYFYWYRQILGQKVEFLVSFYNNEISEKSEIFDDQFSVERPDGSNFTLKIRSTKLEDSAMYFCASNLGQGHTEAFFGQGTRLTVV.

This clone has just one count. The chain uses TRBV6-1 and TRBJ2-7; 13 bases fit TRBD2. Germline V CDR1 and CDR2: MNHNS, SASEGT. The CDR3 is 18 amino acids. After removal of 3 bases from V and 3 bases from J, the junction contained 11 bases not matched to a gene. The CDR3 sequence: CASSDGTGLAGEIYEQYF. Written as DNA, the CDR3 is TGTGCCAGCAGTGATGGGACAGGACTAGCGGGAGAGATCTACGAGCAGTACTTC.

The V and J genes are TRBV4-3 and TRBJ2-3; 9 bases map to TRBD2. The J segment lost 1 base and the V segment lost 0 bases, leaving 8 bases of the junction unmatched. The V gene's germline CDR1 is LGHNA and CDR2 YSLEER. The CDR3 consists of 18 residues. This CDR3 is CASSQDLGPSGGTDTQYF. DNA of the CDR3: TGCGCCAGCAGCCAAGATCTCGGGCCTAGCGGGGGCACAGATACGCAGTATTTT.

CDR3 nucleotides: TGTGCCAGCACCCGGGGACAGGTACAGGGGATGGTTGCTTTCTTT. Residues: CASTRGQVQGMVAFF. The gene calls are TRBV6-5 and TRBJ1-1; 8 nucleotides match TRBD1. The CDR3 runs to 15 residues. CDR1 is MNHEY, CDR2 SVGAGI, per germline. The V segment lost 7 bases and the J segment 11 bases; nucleotides outside the gene matches: 18.

The chain links TRBV9 to TRBJ2-1; 9 nucleotides line up with TRBD1. Germline V gene sequence: CDR1 SGDLS, CDR2 YYNGEE. This CDR3 contains 16 residues. Germline trimming cut 0 bases from V and 9 bases from J; bases unmatched to any gene: 10. The CDR3, as DNA: TGTGCCAGCAGCGTAGGCGGTTTGGACAGGGGAGGTGAGCAGTTCTTC. Translation: CASSVGGLDRGGEQFF.

This clone was seen just once. The chain is built from TRBV7-9 and TRBJ1-2; TRBD1 agrees at 8 bases. CDR1 and CDR2 (germline): SEHNR, FQNEAQ (reference sequence). The length of the CDR3 is 15 residues. J gave up 8 bases and V 4 bases, and 12 bases lay outside the gene matches. The DNA of the CDR3 is TGTGCCAGCAGCTATGGAGCGACAGGGGAGGACGGCTACACCTTC. Its translation is CASSYGATGEDGYTF.

This clone was observed a few times. The V call is TRBV7-2, the J call TRBJ2-5; 7 bases line up with TRBD2. J was trimmed by 7 bases and V by 2 bases; bases with no gene match: 16. The CDR3 contains 17 residues. The V gene's germline CDR1 is SGHTA and CDR2 FQGNSA. The CDR3 DNA follows: TGTGCCAGCAGCTTAAGCGGCCGCGGGAGCCCGTTAGGGACCCAGTACTTC. It translates to CASSLSGRGSPLGTQYF.

The rearrangement links TRBV24-1 to TRBJ1-5, with D uncertain. Trimming took off 4 bases at V and 5 bases at J, with 8 bases between the two ends. The CDR3 covers 13 residues. Germline V gives CDR1 KGHDR, CDR2 SFDVKD. CDR3 region: CATSEYEDQPQHF. The CDR3 DNA is TGTGCCACCAGTGAGTACGAGGATCAGCCCCAGCATTTT.

This chain uses TRBV29-1 with TRBJ2-3; 11 bases fit TRBD2. Germline V gene data show CDR1 as SQVTM and CDR2 as ANQGSEA. The CDR3 runs to 14 residues. Trimming removed 6 bases from V and 4 bases from J; junction bases left unmatched: 6. As DNA, the CDR3 is TGCAGCGTCCGACTAGCGGGAAGAGCAGATACGCAGTATTTT. This sequence encodes CSVRLAGRADTQYF.

The chain links TRBV6-5 to TRBJ1-4; D is uncertain. This CDR3 region has 15 residues. Germline CDR1 is MNHEY and CDR2 is SVGAGI. Trimming removed 4 bases from V and 7 bases from J, with 16 bases in between. The CDR3 region is CASSSLTSSGEKLFF. Here the CDR3 DNA reads TGTGCCAGCAGTTCGTTGACAAGTAGCGGTGAAAAACTGTTTTTT.

The rearrangement uses TRBV3-1 (or the pseudogene TRBV3-2) and TRBJ2-7, with a possible D match to TRBD2 (5 bases). The germline V gene has CDR1 LGHDT and CDR2 YNNKEL (reference sequence). V shed 0 bases and J shed 3 bases, with 6 bases lying between them. The CDR3 is 13 amino acids. The CDR3 DNA follows: TGTGCCAGCAGCCAAGATCGGGGCTACGAGCAGTACTTC. It specifies CASSQDRGYEQYF.

The sample holds a few counts of this clone. Other DNA variants within this sample encode the same CDR3. V and J are TRBV6-4 and TRBJ1-2; D unresolved. V was trimmed by 6 bases and J by 2 bases, leaving 10 bases between them. The CDR3 is made up of 13 amino acids. Germline-derived CDR1 and CDR2 are MRHNA and SNTAGT. CDR3 sequence (DNA): TGTGCCAGCAGCCCCCGGGAGAACTATGGCTACACCTTC. It codes for CASSPRENYGYTF.

The chain recombines TRBV6-1 with TRBJ2-5; D might be TRBD2 (5 bases). The germline gives CDR1 MNHNS, CDR2 SASEGT. The CDR3 loop spans 17 amino acids. Trimming stripped 1 base from V and 1 base from J, with 16 bases between. CDR3: CASSEGGDPNLQETQYF. The CDR3 nucleotides are TGTGCCAGCAGTGAAGGGGGAGACCCGAATCTCCAAGAGACCCAGTACTTC.

This clone appeared a single time. V is TRBV28 and J is TRBJ2-2; 7 bases agree with TRBD1. Germline assignment: CDR1 MDHEN and CDR2 SYDVKM. The length of the CDR3 is 15 residues. Unmatched junction bases numbered 6, after V lost 4 bases and J lost 4 bases. Here the CDR3 reads CASSSRGRGTGELFF. The CDR3 DNA follows: TGTGCCAGCAGTTCGAGGGGGCGAGGCACCGGGGAGCTGTTTTTT.

The chain links TRBV9 to TRBJ2-1; D is ambiguous. CDR3 length: 14 amino acids. Germline V CDR1 and CDR2: SGDLS, YYNGEE. Trimming pared 0 bases from V and 4 bases from J, leaving 8 bases between. The CDR3 here is CASSVVGRYNEQFF. CDR3 bases: TGTGCCAGCAGCGTAGTAGGCAGGTACAATGAGCAGTTCTTC.